This T cell receptor (beta chain) was identified in a study of blood T cell repertoires in COVID-19. About the research overall: Sites across the United States, Italy and Spain contributed samples from acute and convalescent COVID-19. In each case, the material was cDNA or gDNA derived from T cells, B-cell-depleted T cells, or PBMCs.

Original handling: Nucleated cell counts were estimated from reference gene primer amplification. Profiled with immunoSEQ multiplex PCR; TCRdb holds only in-frame clones, not every one. V and J calls and clone size come straight from that table; D and trimming were deduced from the DNA. In the table there are some 50,000 clones, 80% to 90% of which are singletons. Seattle's cohort entered during active infection and was followed longitudinally. This CDR3 spans 17 amino acids. In germline, CDR1 is SNHLY, CDR2 FYNNEI. V shed 6 bases and J 4 bases; nucleotides not matched to a gene: 17. This clonotype originated in a woman of 80 years or more with COVID-19, enrolled during active disease. Sequences were obtained from peripheral blood. The V call is TRBV2, the J call TRBJ1-1, with 7 bases that match TRBD1. The CDR3 loop is CASSPPVDRHPLTEAFF. The CDR3 nucleotides read TGTGCCAGCAGCCCCCCCGTGGACAGGCACCCTCTCACTGAAGCTTTCTTT.